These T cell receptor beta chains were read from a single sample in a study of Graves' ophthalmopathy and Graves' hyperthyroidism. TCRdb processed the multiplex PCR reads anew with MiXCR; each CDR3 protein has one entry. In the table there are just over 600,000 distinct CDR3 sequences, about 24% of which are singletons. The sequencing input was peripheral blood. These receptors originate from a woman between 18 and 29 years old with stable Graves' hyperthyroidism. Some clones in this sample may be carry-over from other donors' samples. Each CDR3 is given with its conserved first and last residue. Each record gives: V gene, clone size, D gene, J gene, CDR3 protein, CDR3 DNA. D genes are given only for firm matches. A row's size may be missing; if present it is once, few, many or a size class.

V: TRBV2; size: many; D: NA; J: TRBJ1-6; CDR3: CASSVGPSSNSPLHF; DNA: TGTGCCAGCAGTGTCGGCCCCAGCTCAAATTCACCCCTCCACTTT
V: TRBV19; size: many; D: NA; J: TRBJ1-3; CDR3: CASSVLGTGNTIYF; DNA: TGTGCCAGTAGTGTGCTCGGAACTGGAAACACCATATATTTT
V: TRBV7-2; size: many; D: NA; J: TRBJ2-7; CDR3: CASSAWSLSYEQYF; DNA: TGTGCCAGCAGCGCCTGGTCCCTCTCCTACGAGCAGTACTTC
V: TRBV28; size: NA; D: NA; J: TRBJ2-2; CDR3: CASRSGTHTGELFF; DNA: TGTGCCAGCAGATCGGGCACCCACACCGGGGAGCTGTTTTTT
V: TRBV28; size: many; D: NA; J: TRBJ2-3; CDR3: CASSSSDTQYF; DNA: TGTGCCAGCAGTTCCTCAGATACGCAGTATTTT
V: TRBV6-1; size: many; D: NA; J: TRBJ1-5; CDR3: CASARASREGQPQHF; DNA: TGTGCCAGCGCCAGGGCAAGCAGGGAAGGTCAGCCCCAGCATTTT
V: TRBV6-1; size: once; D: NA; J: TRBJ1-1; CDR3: CASQALVGTEAFF; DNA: TGTGCCAGCCAAGCGTTGGTTGGCACTGAAGCTTTCTTT
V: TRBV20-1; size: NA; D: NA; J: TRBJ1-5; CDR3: CNARKPDSNQPQHF; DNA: TGCAATGCTAGAAAGCCCGACAGTAATCAGCCCCAGCATTTT
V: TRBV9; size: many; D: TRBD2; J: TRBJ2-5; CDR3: CASSRTGGEETQYF; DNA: TGTGCCAGCAGCAGGACCGGGGGGGAGGAGACCCAGTACTTC
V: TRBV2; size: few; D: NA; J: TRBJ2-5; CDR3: CASSGQYQEAQYF; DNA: TGTGCCAGCAGTGGACAGTACCAAGAGGCCCAGTACTTC
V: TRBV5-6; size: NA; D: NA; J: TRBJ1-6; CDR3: CASRNGMNSPLHF; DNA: TGTGCCAGCCGAAACGGGATGAATTCACCCCTCCACTTT
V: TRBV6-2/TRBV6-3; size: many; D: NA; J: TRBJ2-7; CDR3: CASSQQGRSHEQYF; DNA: TGTGCCAGCAGCCAGCAGGGAAGGTCCCACGAGCAGTACTTC
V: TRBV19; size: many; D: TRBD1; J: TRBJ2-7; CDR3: CASSHRDRRGYEQYF; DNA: TGTGCCAGTAGTCACCGGGACAGACGAGGGTACGAGCAGTACTTC
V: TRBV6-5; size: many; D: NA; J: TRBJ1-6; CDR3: CASSFTSSYNSPLHF; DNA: TGTGCCAGCAGTTTTACGAGCTCCTATAATTCACCCCTCCACTTT
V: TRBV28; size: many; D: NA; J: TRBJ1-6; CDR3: CASTPFESFNSPLHF; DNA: TGTGCCAGCACCCCCTTCGAGTCTTTCAATTCACCCCTCCACTTT
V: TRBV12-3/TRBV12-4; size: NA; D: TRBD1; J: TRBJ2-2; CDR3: CASSDRDMSTGELFF; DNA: TGTGCCAGCAGTGACAGGGATATGAGCACCGGGGAGCTGTTTTTT
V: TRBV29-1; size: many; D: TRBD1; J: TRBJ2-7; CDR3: CSVEDYRTGDYEQYF; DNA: TGCAGCGTTGAAGATTATAGGACAGGGGACTACGAGCAGTACTTC
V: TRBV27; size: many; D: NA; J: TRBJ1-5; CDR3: CASSGTAIGQPQHF; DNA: TGTGCCAGCAGTGGAACTGCGATTGGGCAGCCCCAGCATTTT
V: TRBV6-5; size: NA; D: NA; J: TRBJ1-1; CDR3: CASSYSFSMNTEAFF; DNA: TGTGCCAGCAGTTACTCCTTTAGCATGAACACTGAAGCTTTCTTT
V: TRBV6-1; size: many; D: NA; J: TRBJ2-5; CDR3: CASTPLGRGGTQYF; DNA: TGTGCCAGCACCCCTCTCGGCAGGGGCGGGACCCAGTACTTC
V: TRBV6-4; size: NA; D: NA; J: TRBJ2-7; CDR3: CASSYSNLGGGEQYF; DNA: TGTGCCAGCAGTTACTCGAATCTGGGAGGGGGCGAGCAGTACTTC
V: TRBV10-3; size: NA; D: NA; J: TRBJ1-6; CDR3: CAISPRGEGSPLHF; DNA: TGTGCCATCAGTCCCAGGGGTGAAGGCTCACCCCTCCACTTT
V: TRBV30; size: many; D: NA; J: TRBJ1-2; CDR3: CAWGEMDGYTF; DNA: TGTGCCTGGGGGGAGATGGACGGCTACACCTTC
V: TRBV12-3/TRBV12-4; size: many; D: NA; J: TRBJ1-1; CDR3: CASKRGVFTEAFF; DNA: TGTGCCAGCAAGAGGGGGGTATTCACTGAAGCTTTCTTT
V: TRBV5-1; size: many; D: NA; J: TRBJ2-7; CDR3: CASSLAQVSYEQYF; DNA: TGCGCCAGCAGCCTCGCACAGGTCTCCTACGAGCAGTACTTC
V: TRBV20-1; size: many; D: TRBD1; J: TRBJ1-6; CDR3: CSASRGADRTGSPLHF; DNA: TGCAGTGCTAGTAGAGGGGCGGACAGGACCGGTTCACCCCTCCACTTT
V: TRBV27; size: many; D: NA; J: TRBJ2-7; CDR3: CASSFGSRGGAYEQYF; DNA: TGTGCCAGCAGTTTCGGTAGTAGGGGGGGGGCCTACGAGCAGTACTTC
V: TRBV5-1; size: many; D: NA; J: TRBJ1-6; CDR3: CASTPGSKNSPLHF; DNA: TGCGCCAGCACCCCAGGGTCGAAGAATTCACCCCTCCACTTT
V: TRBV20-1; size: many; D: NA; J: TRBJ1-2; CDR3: CSARVRSSRARYGYTF; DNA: TGCAGTGCTAGAGTTAGATCTTCCAGGGCCCGCTATGGCTACACCTTC
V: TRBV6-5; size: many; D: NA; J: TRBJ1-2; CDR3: CASSYSVVRSGYTF; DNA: TGTGCCAGCAGTTACTCGGTAGTCCGGAGCGGCTACACCTTC
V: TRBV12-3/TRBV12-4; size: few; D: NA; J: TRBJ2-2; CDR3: CASARAGTGELFF; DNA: TGTGCCAGCGCAAGGGCTGGGACCGGGGAGCTGTTTTTT
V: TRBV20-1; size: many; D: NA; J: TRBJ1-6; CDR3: CSARGSHRTVNSPLHF; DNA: TGCAGTGCTAGGGGTTCGCACCGGACAGTTAATTCACCCCTCCACTTT
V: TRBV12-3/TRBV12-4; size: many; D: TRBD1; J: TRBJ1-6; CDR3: CASSPTGTGASPLHF; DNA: TGTGCCAGCAGTCCCACCGGGACAGGGGCCTCACCCCTCCACTTT
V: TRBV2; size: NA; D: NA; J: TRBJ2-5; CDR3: CASLRAGETQYF; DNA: TGTGCCAGCTTGCGGGCCGGGGAGACCCAGTACTTC
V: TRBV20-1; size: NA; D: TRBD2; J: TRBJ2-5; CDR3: CSARGGNSQETQYF; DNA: TGCAGTGCTAGGGGGGGGAACAGCCAAGAGACCCAGTACTTC
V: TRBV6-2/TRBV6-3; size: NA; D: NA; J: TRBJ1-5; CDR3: CASSPARGNQPQHF; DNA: TGTGCCAGCAGTCCTGCCAGGGGAAATCAGCCCCAGCATTTT
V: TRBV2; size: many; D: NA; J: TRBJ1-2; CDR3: CASSYRDTAVTF; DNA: TGTGCCAGCAGCTACCGGGACACTGCAGTTACCTTC
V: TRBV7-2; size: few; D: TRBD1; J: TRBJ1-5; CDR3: CASSPPGDRAQPQHF; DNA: TGTGCCAGCAGCCCCCCCGGCGACAGGGCTCAGCCCCAGCATTTT
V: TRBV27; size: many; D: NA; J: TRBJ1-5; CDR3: CASSWASSVNQPQHF; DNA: TGTGCCAGCAGTTGGGCGAGTTCTGTCAATCAGCCCCAGCATTTT
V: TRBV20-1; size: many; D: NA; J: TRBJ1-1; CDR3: CSARDGQGNTEAFF; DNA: TGCAGTGCTAGAGATGGGCAGGGGAACACTGAAGCTTTCTTT
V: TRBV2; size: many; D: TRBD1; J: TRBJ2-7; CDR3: CASSDTGVPYEQYF; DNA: TGTGCCAGCAGTGATACAGGGGTCCCCTACGAGCAGTACTTC
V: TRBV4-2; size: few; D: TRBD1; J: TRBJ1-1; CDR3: CASSQAAGQGGQITEAFF; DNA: TGTGCCAGCAGCCAAGCCGCGGGACAGGGGGGGCAGATCACTGAAGCTTTCTTT
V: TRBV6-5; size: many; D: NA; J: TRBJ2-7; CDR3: CASSYAEAYEQYF; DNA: TGTGCCAGCAGTTACGCGGAAGCCTACGAGCAGTACTTC
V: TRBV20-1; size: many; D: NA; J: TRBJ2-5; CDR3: CSARDIGGLETQYF; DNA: TGCAGTGCTAGAGATATCGGGGGCCTAGAGACCCAGTACTTC
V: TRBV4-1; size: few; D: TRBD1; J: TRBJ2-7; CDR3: CTSSHPDRGSYEQYF; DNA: TGCACCAGCAGCCACCCAGACAGGGGCAGCTACGAGCAGTACTTC
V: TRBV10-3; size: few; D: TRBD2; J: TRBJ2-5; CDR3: CAISQGTSQETQYF; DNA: TGTGCCATCAGCCAGGGGACTAGTCAAGAGACCCAGTACTTC
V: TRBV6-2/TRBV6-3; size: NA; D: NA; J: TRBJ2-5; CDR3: CASSYSTQKETQYF; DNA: TGTGCCAGCAGTTACTCGACTCAGAAGGAGACCCAGTACTTC
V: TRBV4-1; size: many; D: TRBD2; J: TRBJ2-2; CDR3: CASSQPGGTSNTGELFF; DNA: TGCGCCAGCAGCCAACCGGGAGGGACATCGAACACCGGGGAGCTGTTTTTT